This TCR beta chain appears in the sequencing data of a study of shared clonotypes between healthy human individuals. Caucasian adults living in Nashville, Tennessee, provided all samples. Whole-study results and caveats: Rarefaction showed sorted-subset sequencing was incomplete despite large depth.

Measured with immunoSEQ multiplex PCR; TCRdb has only the in-frame clones, and not every one. The sample has more than 400,000 clones, approximately 94% seen once. With respect to this clone: Its antigen is unidentified.

The germline gives CDR1 SGHTA, CDR2 FQGNSA. The CDR3 is 14 amino acids. The V end was cut by 3 bases, the J end by 2 bases, with 11 bases between. The sample comprised naive CD4+ T cells sorted from blood. Subset described: CD45RA+ positively selected. This chain joins TRBV7-2 and TRBJ2-7, with D tentatively TRBD1 (6 bases). The receptor was isolated from a woman in her thirties in good health. The CDR3 region has the DNA TGTGCCAGCAGCTTTCAGGGGCAAACCTACGAGCAGTACTTC. Its protein product is CASSFQGQTYEQYF.